This entry lists 26 T cell receptor beta chains sequenced from one sample in a study of blood T cells in healthy people across ages. Then a second PCR, running about 6 to 11 cycles, was carried out with a sample-barcoded 5' primer and a J-beta primer mix. A single record per CDR3 protein comes from TCRdb applying MiXCR to the 5' RACE reads. The sample has fewer than 800,000 distinct CDR3 sequences; approximately 21% are singletons. Sample: blood. Receptors originate from a man aged 65-85 years in good health.

This clonotype occurred a few times. CDR3 in DNA: TGTGCCAGCAGCGTAACGGCGGGGGCGTCTAACTATGGCTACACCTTC. Amino acids: CASSVTAGASNYGYTF. V is TRBV7-2 and J is TRBJ1-2, with D possibly being TRBD1 (6 bases). The V and J ends lost 5 bases and 0 bases respectively, with 16 bases between them. Germline values: CDR1 SGHTA, CDR2 FQGNSA. CDR3 length: 16 amino acids.

The CDR3 nucleotides are TGTGCCAGCAGCTTCGGGGGGGGGCGAACTAATGAAAAACTGTTTTTT. Its protein is CASSFGGGRTNEKLFF. The V and J genes are TRBV11-2 and TRBJ1-4; D may be TRBD1 (6 bases). CDR3 size: 16 residues. Germline CDR1 is SGHAT and CDR2 is FQNNGV. Trimming took 3 bases from V and 1 from J, leaving 12 bases between them.

This clonotype was seen only a few times. The chain is built from TRBV28 and TRBJ2-7; D not certain. The CDR3 covers 14 residues. V shed 6 bases and J shed 2 bases, with 14 bases lying between them. CDR1 is MDHEN and CDR2 is SYDVKM in the germline V gene. The CDR3 coding sequence is TGTGCCAGCAGCCTCCCCTTCGAAGCCTACGAGCAGTACTTC. This codes for CASSLPFEAYEQYF.

This clonotype was seen at least ten times. The J gene is TRBJ2-7, the V gene TRBV12-3 or TRBV12-4, with 9 bases matching TRBD1. This CDR3 comprises 13 residues. J was trimmed by 6 bases and V by 5 bases; bases with no gene match: 5. In DNA form, the CDR3 reads TGTGCCAGCAGTCAGACAGGGGGTGGCGAGCAGTACTTC. It yields the protein CASSQTGGGEQYF.

The V and J genes are TRBV20-1 and TRBJ2-5; a possible D gene is TRBD2 (6 bases). The J call is uncertain, as TRBJ2-1 better fits the DNA end. The CDR3 is 11 residues long. Germline-derived CDR1 and CDR2 are DFQATT and SNEGSKA (reference sequence). The CDR3 here is CRRDSHNEQFF. The CDR3 nucleotides read TGCAGGAGGGACTCGCACAATGAGCAGTTCTTC.

The CDR3 region is CSAPSQLASNEQFF. CDR3 coding DNA: TGCAGTGCTCCGTCCCAACTAGCGTCCAATGAGCAGTTCTTC. V and J are TRBV20-1 and TRBJ2-5; the match to TRBD2 covers 7 bases. The better agreement between TRBJ2-1 and the DNA end casts doubt on the J call. CDR3 size: 14 residues. Looked up from germline, CDR1 is DFQATT and CDR2 is SNEGSKA (reference sequence).

This clonotype was recorded at least ten times. The rearrangement uses TRBV27 and TRBJ2-7; a possible D gene is TRBD1 (5 bases). V lost 0 bases and J 6 bases, leaving 9 bases between the germline ends. Germline V gives CDR1 MNHEY, CDR2 SMNVEV (reference sequence). This CDR3 has 13 amino acids. The CDR3 protein is CASSLSGLTEQYF. For the CDR3, the DNA is TGTGCCAGCAGTTTATCGGGGCTTACCGAGCAGTACTTC.

In this sample, this clonotype turned up a few times. The chain employs TRBV7-8 and TRBJ2-7; possible D gene TRBD2, 6 bases. With 3 bases removed from V and 6 bases from J, the gap between germline ends came to 18 bases. CDR3 length equals 15 residues. Germline V lookup: CDR1 SGHVS, CDR2 FQNEAQ. The CDR3 spells CASSLGRWGRAEQYF. CDR3 DNA: TGTGCCAGCAGCTTGGGGAGGTGGGGTCGGGCCGAGCAGTACTTC.

Concerning this clonotype: One end of the junction does not line up with germline, which may come from a read error. This chain connects TRBV6-5 to TRBJ1-2, with TRBD1 matching over 9 bases. CDR1 MNHEY and CDR2 SVGAGI come from the germline V gene. CDR3 length: 16 residues. In nucleotides, the CDR3 is TGTGCCGGCAGTTCGTCGGGACAGGGAACTTTCTATGGCTACACCTTC. This codes for CAGSSSGQGTFYGYTF.

This clonotype came up many times. This sequence joins TRBV29-1 and TRBJ2-1; D remains ambiguous. V lost 0 bases and J 7 bases, leaving 19 bases between the germline ends. CDR1 and CDR2 from the germline V gene are SQVTM and ANQGSEA. The length of the CDR3 is 16 residues. The CDR3 region is CSVEDPLGSSGNEQFF. CDR3 DNA: TGCAGCGTTGAAGATCCTCTAGGATCTTCTGGTAATGAGCAGTTCTTC.

The table lists this clonotype with a few counts. DNA for the CDR3: TGTGCCAGCAGCCCAAGACAGGGTACCGGGGAGCTGTTTTTT. This sequence encodes CASSPRQGTGELFF. The chain has TRBV3-1 and TRBJ2-2, with TRBD1 identical over 7 bases. The CDR3 extends over 14 amino acids. Germline V gene sequence: CDR1 LGHDT, CDR2 YNNKEL (reference sequence). V dropped 4 bases and J dropped 5; count of bases not matched to a gene: 4.

V gene TRBV29-1 combines with J gene TRBJ1-2; possible D gene TRBD1, 5 bases. The CDR3 is 13 amino acids. Per the germline V gene, CDR1 is SQVTM and CDR2 is ANQGSEA. Between the trimmed V and J ends, which lost 7 bases and 0 bases, there was a span of 12 bases. In nucleotides, the CDR3 is TGCAGCGCGGGACCAGTAGCTAACTATGGCTACACCTTC. It encodes CSAGPVANYGYTF.

The gene calls are TRBV27 and TRBJ2-7, with D perhaps being TRBD1 or TRBD2 (5 bases each). CDR3 length equals 13 residues. V was pared by 8 bases and J by 0 bases, with 11 bases between. The germline V gene encodes CDR1 MNHEY and CDR2 SMNVEV (reference sequence). CDR3 nucleotide sequence: TGTGCCAGCGGACGGGGCTACTCCTACGAGCAGTACTTC. Protein product: CASGRGYSYEQYF.

There are a few counts of this clonotype. The chain uses TRBV20-1 and TRBJ2-4; the D is unclear. Trimming shortened V by 3 bases and J by 0 bases, and 9 bases separated the two germline ends. This CDR3 has 14 amino acids. From germline, CDR1 is DFQATT and CDR2 SNEGSKA (reference sequence). The CDR3 DNA reads as TGCAGTGCTAGGGGGTCACTAGCCAAAAACATTCAGTACTTC. This gives the protein CSARGSLAKNIQYF.

This clonotype was found a few times. The gene calls are TRBV12-3 or TRBV12-4 and TRBJ2-7; D is possibly TRBD2 (6 bases). CDR3 length: 13 amino acids. V was shortened by 6 bases and J by 3 bases, with 12 bases between the two germline ends. This CDR3 reads CASSGGKGYEQYF. The CDR3 coding sequence is TGTGCCAGCAGCGGGGGAAAAGGCTACGAGCAGTACTTC.

This chain connects TRBV5-1 to TRBJ2-1; a weak D match, TRBD2 (6 bases). The V end was cut by 0 bases, the J end by 7 bases, with 17 bases between. CDR1 SGHRS and CDR2 YFSETQ come from the germline V gene. CDR3 length equals 16 residues. The CDR3 region is CASSLALPSGGNEQFF. The CDR3 DNA reads TGCGCCAGCAGCTTGGCGCTGCCTAGTGGAGGGAATGAGCAGTTCTTC.

As for this clonotype: This could be a read error, since a much larger clone is one nucleotide away. V is TRBV28 and J is TRBJ2-1; a possible D gene is TRBD2 (5 bases). The DNA end favors TRBJ2-5, so the J call may be wrong. The CDR3 consists of 13 residues. In germline, CDR1 is MDHEN, CDR2 SYDVKM. The CDR3 DNA is TGTGCCAGCAGTTTTTCCTCTGGGGAGCCCCAGTACTTC. Its protein product is CASSFSSGEPQYF.

The chain carries TRBV7-9 and TRBJ1-1; tentatively, D is TRBD1 (5 bases). Trimming took off 4 bases at V and 7 bases at J, with 10 bases between the two ends. Germline CDR1 and CDR2: SEHNR and FQNEAQ (reference sequence). This CDR3 has 12 amino acids. The CDR3 DNA reads as TGTGCCAGCAGCTCCTTGACAGTTGAAGCTTTCTTT. Encoded protein: CASSSLTVEAFF. The complete variable domain, with remaining parts taken from reference TRBV7-9 and TRBJ1-1, reads DTGVSQNPRHKITKRGQNVTFRCDPISEHNRLYWYRQTLGQGPEFLTYFQNEAQLEKSRLLSDRFSAERPKGSFSTLEIQRTEQGDSAMYLCASSSLTVEAFFGQGTRLTVV.

The chain is built from TRBV2 and TRBJ2-1; D unclear. With 1 base removed from V and 4 bases from J, the gap between germline ends came to 11 bases. Germline V gene data show CDR1 as SNHLY and CDR2 as FYNNEI. The CDR3 is 15 amino acids. Written as DNA, the CDR3 is TGTGCCAGCAGTGAAGGGGGTGGATTTTACAATGAGCAGTTCTTC. It is translated as CASSEGGGFYNEQFF. The full variable domain, completed using reference TRBV2 and TRBJ2-1, is EPEVTQTPSHQVTQMGQEVILRCVPISNHLYFYWYRQILGQKVEFLVSFYNNEISEKSEIFDDQFSVERPDGSNFTLKIRSTKLEDSAMYFCASSEGGGFYNEQFFGPGTRLTVL.

The rearrangement links TRBV20-1 to TRBJ2-5; 10 positions match TRBD2. The CDR3 runs 18 residues. The germline V gene encodes CDR1 DFQATT and CDR2 SNEGSKA (reference sequence). The V and J ends lost 6 bases and 1 base, in that order; junction bases with no gene match: 17. Here the CDR3 reads CSAHMLAGARGSQETQYF. The CDR3 coding sequence is TGCAGTGCCCATATGCTAGCGGGAGCCAGAGGGAGCCAAGAGACCCAGTACTTC.

This clonotype occurred many times. The V and J genes are TRBV15 and TRBJ2-7; D remains unclear. CDR3 length: 15 residues. The V gene's germline CDR1 is LNHNV and CDR2 YYDKDF (reference sequence). V was clipped by 4 bases and J by 0 bases, with 13 bases between them. This CDR3 is CATSIGMGSSYEQYF. Written as DNA, the CDR3 is TGTGCCACCAGCATTGGGATGGGCAGCTCCTACGAGCAGTACTTC.

This sequence joins TRBV2 and TRBJ1-2; 7 bases agree with TRBD1. In germline, CDR1 is SNHLY, CDR2 FYNNEI. Trimming took 7 bases from V and 0 from J; bases not matched to a gene: 5. The CDR3 consists of 14 residues. The CDR3 nucleotides read TGTGCCAGCATCCCGGGACAGACTAACTATGGCTACACCTTC. Translated, it gives CASIPGQTNYGYTF.

The chain has TRBV20-1 and TRBJ2-5, with TRBD2 identical over 9 bases. The V gene's germline CDR1 is DFQATT and CDR2 SNEGSKA (reference sequence). V was pared by 3 bases and J by 4 bases, with 6 bases of the junction left unmatched. This CDR3 contains 14 residues. CDR3 amino acids: CSASWREGRETQYF. DNA of the CDR3: TGCAGTGCTAGTTGGCGGGAGGGCCGAGAGACCCAGTACTTC.

This clonotype came up a few times. The chain uses TRBV7-2 and TRBJ2-2; D is possibly TRBD1 (6 bases). The length of the CDR3 is 16 residues. The germline V gene encodes CDR1 SGHTA and CDR2 FQGNSA. The germline V and J ends were trimmed by 5 bases and 0 bases, with 13 bases remaining between them. Written as DNA, the CDR3 is TGTGCCAGCAGCCCGCGACAGGTGGCGAACACCGGGGAGCTGTTTTTT. It codes for CASSPRQVANTGELFF.

CDR3 amino acids: CASSFRFLGLGTGELFF. CDR3 DNA: TGCGCCAGCAGCTTTCGCTTCTTAGGGTTAGGAACCGGGGAGCTGTTTTTT. The chain employs TRBV5-1 and TRBJ2-2, with D uncertain. Between the trimmed V and J ends, which lost 2 bases and 5 bases, there was a span of 19 bases. The V gene's germline CDR1 is SGHRS and CDR2 YFSETQ. This CDR3 region has 17 residues.

The V and J genes are TRBV3-1 and TRBJ2-1; TRBD2 aligns across 8 bases. V was clipped by 4 bases and J by 6 bases; unmatched bases: 8. Germline V lookup: CDR1 LGHDT, CDR2 YNNKEL (reference sequence). This CDR3 spans 15 amino acids. CDR3 DNA: TGTGCCAGCAGCCGCGGGGTAGCGGGGCCCAATGAGCAGTTCTTC. This encodes CASSRGVAGPNEQFF.